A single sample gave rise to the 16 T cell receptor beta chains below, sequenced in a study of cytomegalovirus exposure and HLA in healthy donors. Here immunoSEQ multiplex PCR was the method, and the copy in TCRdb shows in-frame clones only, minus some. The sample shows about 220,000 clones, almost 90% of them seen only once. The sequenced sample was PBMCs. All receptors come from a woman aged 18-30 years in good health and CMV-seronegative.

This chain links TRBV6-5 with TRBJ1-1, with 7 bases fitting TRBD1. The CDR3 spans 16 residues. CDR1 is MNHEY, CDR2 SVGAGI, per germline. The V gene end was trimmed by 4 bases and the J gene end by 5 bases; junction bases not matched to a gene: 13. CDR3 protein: CASSSSRQGKRTEAFF. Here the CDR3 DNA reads TGTGCCAGCAGTTCCTCACGACAGGGAAAGAGGACTGAAGCTTTCTTT.

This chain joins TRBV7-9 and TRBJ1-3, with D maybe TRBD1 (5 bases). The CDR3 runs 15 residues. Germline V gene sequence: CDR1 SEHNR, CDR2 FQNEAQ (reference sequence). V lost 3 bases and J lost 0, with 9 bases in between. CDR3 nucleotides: TGTGCCAGCAGCTTGGGGGGTTCCTCTGGAAACACCATATATTTT. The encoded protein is CASSLGGSSGNTIYF.

CDR3 nucleotides: TGTGCCAGCACCCGGACTAGCGGGGGCTCCTACGAGCAGTACTTC. Amino acid sequence: CASTRTSGGSYEQYF. The chain couples TRBV27 to TRBJ2-7; 13 bases agree with TRBD2. The CDR3 has 15 residues. Germline loops: CDR1 MNHEY, CDR2 SMNVEV (reference sequence). After removal of 7 bases from V and 0 bases from J, the junction contained 3 bases not matched to a gene.

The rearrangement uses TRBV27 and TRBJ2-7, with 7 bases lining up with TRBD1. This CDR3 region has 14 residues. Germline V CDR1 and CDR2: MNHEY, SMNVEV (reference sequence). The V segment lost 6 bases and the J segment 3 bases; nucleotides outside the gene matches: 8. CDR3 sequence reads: CASSPSDRRYEQYF. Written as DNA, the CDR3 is TGTGCCAGCAGCCCTTCGGACAGGCGCTACGAGCAGTACTTC.

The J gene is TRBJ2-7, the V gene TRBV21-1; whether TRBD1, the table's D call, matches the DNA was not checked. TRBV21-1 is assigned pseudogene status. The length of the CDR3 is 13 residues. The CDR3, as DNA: TGTGCCAGCAGCAAAGGGGCCCACTACGAGCAGTACTTC. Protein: CASSKGAHYEQYF.

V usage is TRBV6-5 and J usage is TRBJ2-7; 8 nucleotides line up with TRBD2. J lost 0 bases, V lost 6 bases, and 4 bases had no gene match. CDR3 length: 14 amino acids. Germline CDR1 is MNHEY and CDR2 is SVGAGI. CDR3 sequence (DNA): TGTGCCAGCAGCAGAAGCGGGAGCTCCTACGAGCAGTACTTC. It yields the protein CASSRSGSSYEQYF.

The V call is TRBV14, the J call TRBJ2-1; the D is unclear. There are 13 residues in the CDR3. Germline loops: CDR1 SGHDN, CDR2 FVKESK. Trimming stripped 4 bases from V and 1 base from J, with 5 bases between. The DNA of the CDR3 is TGTGCCAGCAGCCTGAGGTCCTACAATGAGCAGTTCTTC. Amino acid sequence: CASSLRSYNEQFF.

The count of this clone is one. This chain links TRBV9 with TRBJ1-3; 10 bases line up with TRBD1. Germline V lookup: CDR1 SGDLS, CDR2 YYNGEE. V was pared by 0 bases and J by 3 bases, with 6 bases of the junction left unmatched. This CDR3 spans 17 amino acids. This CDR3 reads CASSVVPGQGYGNTIYF. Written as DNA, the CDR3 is TGTGCCAGCAGCGTAGTGCCGGGACAGGGGTATGGAAACACCATATATTTT.

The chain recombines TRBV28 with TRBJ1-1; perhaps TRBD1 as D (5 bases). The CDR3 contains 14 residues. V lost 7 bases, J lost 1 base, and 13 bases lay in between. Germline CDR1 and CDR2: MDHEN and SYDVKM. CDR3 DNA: TGTGCCAGCACTAGCGGGGACCGGAACACTGAAGCTTTCTTT. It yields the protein CASTSGDRNTEAFF. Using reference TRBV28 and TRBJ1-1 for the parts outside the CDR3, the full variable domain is DVKVTQSSRYLVKRTGEKVFLECVQDMDHENMFWYRQDPGLGLRLIYFSYDVKMKEKGDIPEGYSVSREKKERFSLILESASTNQTSMYLCASTSGDRNTEAFFGQGTRLTVV.

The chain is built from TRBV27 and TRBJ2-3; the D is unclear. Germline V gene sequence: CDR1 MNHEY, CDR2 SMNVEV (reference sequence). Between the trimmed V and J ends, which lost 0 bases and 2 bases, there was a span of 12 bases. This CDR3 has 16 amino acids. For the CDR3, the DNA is TGTGCCAGCAGTTTATCGGTGGTGATACTCACAGATACGCAGTATTTT. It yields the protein CASSLSVVILTDTQYF.

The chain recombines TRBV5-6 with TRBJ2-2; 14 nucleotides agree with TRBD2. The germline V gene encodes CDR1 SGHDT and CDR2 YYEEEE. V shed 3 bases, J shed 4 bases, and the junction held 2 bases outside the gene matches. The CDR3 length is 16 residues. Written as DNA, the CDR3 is TGTGCCAGCAGCTGGACTAGCGGGAGGATCACCGGGGAGCTGTTTTTT. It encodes CASSWTSGRITGELFF.

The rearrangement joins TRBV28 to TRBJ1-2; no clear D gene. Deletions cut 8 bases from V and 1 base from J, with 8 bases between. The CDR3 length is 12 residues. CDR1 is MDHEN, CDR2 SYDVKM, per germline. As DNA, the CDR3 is TGTGCCAGCCGATCCAGTAACTATGGCTACACCTTC. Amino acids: CASRSSNYGYTF.

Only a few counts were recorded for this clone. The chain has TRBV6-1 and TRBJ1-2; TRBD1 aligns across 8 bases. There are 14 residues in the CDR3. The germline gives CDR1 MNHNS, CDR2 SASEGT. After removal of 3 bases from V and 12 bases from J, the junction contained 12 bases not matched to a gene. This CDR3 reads CASSEVPGTGFNTF. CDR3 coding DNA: TGTGCCAGCAGTGAGGTGCCCGGGACAGGCTTTAACACCTTC.

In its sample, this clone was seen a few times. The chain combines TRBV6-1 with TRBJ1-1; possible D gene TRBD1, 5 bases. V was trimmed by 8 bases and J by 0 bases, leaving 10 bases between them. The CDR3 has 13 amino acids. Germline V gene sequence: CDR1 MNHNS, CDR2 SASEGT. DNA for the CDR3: TGTGCCAGCGGAATCAGGGTGAACACTGAAGCTTTCTTT. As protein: CASGIRVNTEAFF.

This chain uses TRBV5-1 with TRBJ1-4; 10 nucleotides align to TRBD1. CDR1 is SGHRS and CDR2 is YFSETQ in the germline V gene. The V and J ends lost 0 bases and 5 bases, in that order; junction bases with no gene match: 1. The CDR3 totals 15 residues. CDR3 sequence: CASSLGTGGNEKLFF. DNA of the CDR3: TGCGCCAGCAGCTTGGGGACAGGGGGAAATGAAAAACTGTTTTTT. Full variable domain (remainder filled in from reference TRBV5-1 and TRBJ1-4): KAGVTQTPRYLIKTRGQQVTLSCSPISGHRSVSWYQQTPGQGLQFLFEYFSETQRNKGNFPGRFSGRQFSNSRSEMNVSTLELGDSALYLCASSLGTGGNEKLFFGSGTQLSVL.

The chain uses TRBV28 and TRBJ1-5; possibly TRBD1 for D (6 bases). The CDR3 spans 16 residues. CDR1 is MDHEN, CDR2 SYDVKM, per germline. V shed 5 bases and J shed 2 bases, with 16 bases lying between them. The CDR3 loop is CASSISQGLGNQPQHF. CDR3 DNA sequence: TGTGCCAGCAGTATTTCCCAGGGGTTAGGCAATCAGCCCCAGCATTTT.